Included here is one T cell receptor beta chain sequence, with context. Its antigen target is currently unknown. Base qualities were left out, and no much larger clone turns up one base away. These data are taken from a study of T cells in Graves' hyperthyroidism and ophthalmopathy (dated by TCRdb to between 2017 and 2020). General notes on the study: Peripheral blood samples were taken at the time of initial diagnosis, prior to any treatment. To identify distinguishing TCR V-J signatures, a discovery cohort of some 99 patients was used, comprising some 43 with Graves' ophthalmopathy and approximately 57 with stable Graves' hyperthyroidism. An independent validation cohort of around 20 hyperthyroidism patients and 17 patients who later progressed to ophthalmopathy tested prospective prediction of ophthalmopathy. The 75 to 100 discovery patients were randomly divided into training and test sets at a 7:3 ratio. Thyroid tissue and blood T-cell repertoires from six Graves' hyperthyroidism patients were also compared in the study. After blood sampling, hyperthyroidism patients were treated with methimazole at a starting dose of 30 mg daily, and ophthalmopathy patients were treated with high-dose intravenous methylprednisolone. The paper describes TCR Vbeta CDR3 sequencing of fewer than 150 peripheral blood samples, made up of 43 ophthalmopathy patients, over 70 hyperthyroidism patients and about 17 progressor patients. The research as a whole found: Sample size was not statistically predetermined, and investigators were not blinded to group allocation. A model built on a 13 V-J signature distinguished ophthalmopathy from stable hyperthyroidism, reaching around 90% sensitivity and 81.08% specificity in cross-validation and 80%/75% in testing. Blood samples also contained most of the expanded thyroid clonotypes (frequency above 0.001), which suggests that blood repertoires may reflect thyroid immune responses. In validation, the model predicted progression to ophthalmopathy with roughly 66% sensitivity and roughly 75% specificity, a median of 6.5 months before onset.

Reading from cysteine to phenylalanine, the CDR3 counts 17 amino acids. Kept here is only the CDR3 DNA, which spans 51 bases and is read in frame from base 1. V has 4 bases trimmed and J has 3 bases trimmed; junction bases matching no gene number 9. Per the germline V gene, SGDLS is the CDR1 and YYNGEE is the CDR2. A patient counted as having stable Graves' hyperthyroidism if no progression to ophthalmopathy occurred over 18 months of follow-up. Hyperthyroidism patients were newly diagnosed, with disease duration under 2 months, and aged 18 to 65 years. Any patient with an uncontrolled infection, another autoimmune disease, pregnancy or lactation was excluded. Diagnoses relied on clinical symptoms, serum thyroxine and TRAb, thyroid ultrasound and orbital computed tomography. PBMCs were separated from under 12 ml of fresh peripheral blood using Ficoll-Paque density gradient centrifugation. Total RNA was extracted using Trizol reagent, and RNA quality was assessed on an Agilent 2100 Bioanalyzer.

Amplification of TCR beta CDR3 regions was carried out from RNA transcripts. A first-round RT-PCR of the TCR CDR3 used the HTBI primer set with the Qiagen OneStep RT-PCR kit. Libraries were constructed in a second round of multiplex PCR, after which size selection and purification were performed. The libraries were sequenced on an Illumina HiSeq2000 using paired-end 100 bp reads. As for the authors' bioinformatics: SOAPnuke was used to process the raw data, throwing out any read that contained adapters or uncalled bases, had a mean Phred below 15, or lacked an exact constant-primer or identifier match. COPE v1.2.5 was used to merge the high-quality paired reads, and each unique nucleotide sequence was defined as a clonotype. MiTCR v1.1 was used to align clonotypes to the IMGT TRBV, TRBD and TRBJ reference segments. The analysis was restricted to V-J combinations with a frequency above 0.0001, which together covered over 99% of the repertoires. A TCS score was defined as the ratio of F50 (clonal expansion) to E x V (chaos), with BLOSUM62-based TCRdist applied between CDR3 peptides within each V-J. Welch's t-statistics and random forest reduced 500 to 650 V-J features to roughly 13, which were used in a naive Bayes classifier (R e1071). TCRdb cleaned the public reads at Q25 with fastp, built clones with MiXCR and kept in-frame beta chains. Entries are consolidated by CDR3 protein sequence, retaining the most common genes and DNA. These V and J calls originate from TCRdb's pipeline instead of the authors' own analysis. Recorded for this sample are hundreds of thousands of distinct CDR3 sequences; 13% to 15% of them occurred a single time. The biggest ten clones account for roughly 10% of the sample.

This TCR was recovered from a woman aged 18-30 years with Graves' hyperthyroidism. The chain uses TRBV9 and TRBJ2-1; 11 bases in between match TRBD2. Sequencing was carried out using blood. The sequenced DNA: TGTGCCAGCAGCACATTTAGCGGGAGGGCCAACTACAATGAGCAGTTCTTC. Its protein is CASSTFSGRANYNEQFF.